Sequencing of this T cell receptor (beta chain) was carried out in a study (dated by TCRdb to the mid-2010s). Library preparation used RT-PCR. Sequencing relied on an Illumina MiSeq. The raw public reads went through TCRdb reprocessing: fastp at Q25, MiXCR clone calling, in-frame beta chains kept. CDR3 protein sequences are deduplicated, and each keeps its most common genes and DNA. The sample profile shows about 680,000 distinct CDR3 sequences; 14% of them were found once. 3.6% of the sample belongs to the ten largest clones. Clipping removes 5 bases from V and 8 bases from J, with 11 as the unmatched junction base count. Taken from the germline V gene (reference sequence), the CDR1 and CDR2 loops are SEHNR and FQNEAQ. The CDR3 spans 16 residues, from the cysteine through the phenylalanine. The retained sequence is limited to the CDR3, 48 bases, with the frame set at the first base. This clonotype was observed a few times. No cognate antigen has been identified for it. No clone much larger than this one lies a single base away; base qualities are absent.

The sequenced sample was memory CD4+ T cells from blood. The chain employs TRBV7-9 and TRBJ1-4, with 10 central nucleotides matching TRBD1. This TCR was recovered from a female donor in good health, serving as a healthy control. Here the CDR3 is given as CASSLNSGTGEEKLFF. The DNA is TGTGCCAGCAGCCTGAATTCGGGGACAGGGGAAGAAAAACTGTTTTTT.